Shown below are 15 T cell receptor beta chains from a single sample sequenced in a study of T cells in Graves' hyperthyroidism and ophthalmopathy. The investigators amplified TCR beta CDR3 regions from RNA transcripts. TCR CDR3 underwent first-round RT-PCR with the HTBI primer set. TCRdb recomputed calls from the multiplex PCR reads with MiXCR, one row per CDR3 protein. The table has 610,000 or so distinct CDR3 sequences, 46% seen once. The sample comprised peripheral blood or thyroid tissue (not recorded which). These receptors originate from a woman aged 18-35 years with Graves' hyperthyroidism.

This clonotype has just a few counts. The rearrangement joins TRBV6-6 to TRBJ2-6, with 12 bases identical to TRBD1. The CDR3 spans 17 residues. V trimming: 5 bases; J trimming: 4 bases; junction bases outside the gene matches: 6. Germline lookup yields CDR1 MNHNY and CDR2 SVGAGI (reference sequence). The CDR3 nucleotides read TGTGCCAGCAGTCCGGGACAGGGGGCCTCGGGGGCCAACGTCCTGACTTTC. This codes for CASSPGQGASGANVLTF.

The V and J genes are TRBV20-1 and TRBJ2-6; D might be TRBD2 (5 bases). The CDR3 is 14 residues long. From germline, CDR1 is DFQATT and CDR2 SNEGSKA (reference sequence). Trimming shortened V by 7 bases and J by 1 base, and 11 bases separated the two germline ends. CDR3 in amino acids: CSEADFSGANVLTF. The DNA of the CDR3 is TGCAGTGAAGCGGACTTTTCTGGGGCCAACGTCCTGACTTTC.

V is TRBV5-8 and J is TRBJ2-6; 10 bases are shared with TRBD2. The germline gives CDR1 SGHTS, CDR2 YDEGEE. The CDR3 spans 17 residues. Germline trimming cut 3 bases from V and 0 bases from J; bases unmatched to any gene: 3. CDR3 sequence reads: CASSSRTSGSGANVLTF. CDR3 in DNA: TGTGCCAGCAGCTCCAGGACTAGCGGCTCTGGGGCCAACGTCCTGACTTTC. The entire variable domain, with the rest obtained from reference TRBV5-8 and TRBJ2-6, is as follows: EAGVTQSPTHLIKTRGQQATLRCSPISGHTSVYWYQQALGLGLQFLLWYDEGEERNRGNFPPRFSGRQFPNYSSELNVNALELEDSALYLCASSSRTSGSGANVLTFGAGSRLTVL.

This clonotype was observed many times. V and J are TRBV5-5 and TRBJ2-5; D could derive from TRBD1 or TRBD2 (5 bases each). Germline CDR1 reads SGHKS; CDR2 reads YYEKEE (reference sequence). This CDR3 comprises 13 residues. With 2 bases removed from V and 5 bases from J, the gap between germline ends came to 10 bases. In nucleotides, the CDR3 is TGTGCCAGCAGCTTCATGGGGGTCGAGACCCAGTACTTC. This encodes CASSFMGVETQYF.

This clonotype was seen ten or more times. This rearrangement joins TRBV7-9 to TRBJ1-2, with D possibly being TRBD1 (6 bases). Germline V CDR1 and CDR2: SEHNR, FQNEAQ (reference sequence). This CDR3 is built from 16 residues. Trimming left V 2 bases short and J 5 bases short, with 18 bases between. The CDR3 here is CASSLSVLTTGYGYTF. For the CDR3, the DNA is TGTGCCAGCAGCTTATCGGTTCTGACAACAGGGTATGGCTACACCTTC.

This clonotype was detected only once. The chain recombines TRBV29-1 with TRBJ2-2; D may be TRBD1 or TRBD2 (5 bases each). Trimming left V 8 bases short and J 3 bases short, with 10 bases between. Germline CDR1 reads SQVTM; CDR2 reads ANQGSEA. This CDR3 region has 12 residues. This CDR3 is CSRGDHTGELFF. CDR3 nucleotide sequence: TGCAGCAGGGGAGACCACACCGGGGAGCTGTTTTTT.

The CDR3 spells CSVVTSLVGRYTF. The DNA of the CDR3 is TGCAGCGTTGTAACTAGTCTCGTTGGTCGCTACACCTTC. This chain joins TRBV29-1 and TRBJ1-2; D unclear. V was trimmed by 4 bases and J by 9 bases, leaving 18 bases between them. Per the germline V gene, CDR1 is SQVTM and CDR2 is ANQGSEA. The CDR3 extends over 13 amino acids.

The chain is built from TRBV10-3 and TRBJ1-1, with 12 bases fitting TRBD1. Germline-derived CDR1 and CDR2 are ENHRY and SYGVKD. V was pared by 2 bases and J by 3 bases, with 7 bases of the junction left unmatched. The CDR3 sequence is 17 residues long. In DNA form, the CDR3 reads TGTGCCATCAGTGAGATGTGGGACAGGGGGCCGGACACTGAAGCTTTCTTT. Its protein is CAISEMWDRGPDTEAFF.

For this clonotype: Germline is not matched at one junction end, which may reflect a read error. V gene TRBV20-1 combines with J gene TRBJ1-1; 7 positions agree with TRBD1. The CDR3 length is 14 residues. Germline assignment: CDR1 DFQATT and CDR2 SNEGSKA (reference sequence). The CDR3 DNA reads TGCAGTGCTAGAGACGGGACAGCGAACCCTGAAGCTTTCTTT. Translation gives CSARDGTANPEAFF.

This chain connects TRBV27 to TRBJ2-7, with 7 bases lining up with TRBD2. CDR3 length: 15 residues. Trimming removed 2 bases from V and 1 base from J; junction bases left unmatched: 5. Germline assignment: CDR1 MNHEY and CDR2 SMNVEV (reference sequence). DNA of the CDR3: TGTGCCAGCAGTTTAGGGAGCGGGGCTTCCTACGAGCAGTACTTC. Translated: CASSLGSGASYEQYF.

The chain joins TRBV6-2 or TRBV6-3 to TRBJ1-1; TRBD1 aligns across 8 bases. This CDR3 region has 20 residues. The V segment lost 2 bases and the J segment 3 bases; nucleotides outside the gene matches: 20. In germline, CDR1 is MNHEY, CDR2 SVGEGT. Here the CDR3 DNA reads TGTGCCAGCAGTTACCCGGGACAGGCTGAATGGCGAATGGGGTACACTGAAGCTTTCTTT. This translates into CASSYPGQAEWRMGYTEAFF.

V usage is TRBV4-2 and J usage is TRBJ1-6; D is undetermined. V dropped 2 bases and J dropped 10 bases, with 12 bases sitting between them. From germline, CDR1 is LGHNA and CDR2 YNFKEQ. The CDR3 runs to 14 residues. The CDR3 sequence: CASSQREGRSPLHF. The CDR3 DNA is TGTGCCAGCAGCCAACGGGAGGGCAGATCACCCCTCCACTTT.

This clonotype occurred many times. The chain couples TRBV7-8 to TRBJ2-7; D assignment may be TRBD1 or TRBD2 (5 bases each). V dropped 3 bases and J dropped 2 bases, with 17 bases sitting between them. Germline V gene lookup returns CDR1 SGHVS and CDR2 FQNEAQ. The CDR3 is 16 amino acids. CDR3 bases: TGTGCCAGCAGCTTTGGGGGAGCGGATCTTCCCTACGAGCAGTACTTC. It is translated as CASSFGGADLPYEQYF.

This clonotype was recorded many times. The gene calls are TRBV2 and TRBJ2-7, with 7 bases lining up with TRBD1. J lost 6 bases, V lost 4 bases, and 6 bases had no gene match. Germline-derived CDR1 and CDR2 are SNHLY and FYNNEI. The CDR3 is 13 amino acids. CDR3: CASSVTGVGEQYF. The CDR3 nucleotides read TGTGCCAGCAGTGTAACAGGGGTCGGCGAGCAGTACTTC.

This clonotype was seen a handful of times. The CDR3 DNA is TGTGCCAGCAGTGGATTTACTCACGCGACCGCCTACAATGAGCAGTTCTTC. Its protein product is CASSGFTHATAYNEQFF. The genes are TRBV2 and TRBJ2-1; the D is unclear. Trimming cost V 4 bases and J 2 bases, with 18 bases left between them. CDR3 length: 17 residues. Looked up from germline, CDR1 is SNHLY and CDR2 is FYNNEI.